A single sample is the source of the 23 T cell receptor beta chains below, sequenced in a study of molecular identifiers for immune sequencing clone quantification. TCRdb called the PCR reads again in MiXCR, with one record for every CDR3 protein. The sample holds 100,000 or so distinct CDR3 sequences, about 32% seen once. Material for sequencing was naive CD8+ T cells from blood, with Jurkat cell RNA spiked in. As to subset: FACS-sorted CD8+CD4-CCR7+CD45RA+ naive T cells. The receptors come from a human donor in good health. Some libraries in this study had Jurkat cell RNA spiked in.

A word on this clonotype: A much larger clone differs by one base, so this may be a read error. V is TRBV4-1 and J is TRBJ2-7; D may be TRBD1 (6 bases). V lost 11 bases, J lost 5 bases, and 16 bases lay in between. This CDR3 region has 12 residues. CDR1 is MGHRA, CDR2 YSYEKL, per germline. DNA of the CDR3: TGCGCCCGCACTAACAGGGCCCACGAGCAGTACTTC. As protein: CARTNRAHEQYF.

On this clonotype itself: The conserved closing phenylalanine or tryptophan is absent in this CDR3, likely reflecting a read error. V gene TRBV28 combines with J gene TRBJ2-7; the D gene could be TRBD1 or TRBD2 (6 bases each). The V end was cut by 8 bases, the J end by 6 bases, with 17 bases between. Per the germline V gene, CDR1 is MDHEN and CDR2 is SYDVKM. The CDR3 length is 13 residues. The chain's CDR3 is CASSQWGRGEQYI. The CDR3 nucleotides read TGTGCCAGCTCCCAGTGGGGGCGGGGCGAGCAGTACATC.

The V call is TRBV7-2, the J call TRBJ2-7; unclear D gene. Trimming took off 3 bases at V and 3 bases at J, with 21 bases between the two ends. The CDR3 is 17 residues long. Germline CDR1 is SGHTA and CDR2 is FQGNSA. The CDR3 loop reads CASSFPREGLSNYEQYF. In DNA, the CDR3 is TGTGCCAGCAGCTTCCCAAGAGAAGGCTTGAGTAACTACGAGCAGTACTTC.

This clonotype appeared a few times. The V call is TRBV21-1, the J call TRBJ2-5; the table's D call, TRBD2, has no DNA check behind it. TRBV21-1 is classified as a pseudogene. The length of the CDR3 is 18 residues. The CDR3 spells CASSKTAGTSRAKETQYF. In nucleotides, the CDR3 is TGTGCCAGCAGCAAAACCGCTGGGACTAGCAGAGCGAAAGAGACCCAGTACTTC.

A note on this clonotype: One base away lies a much larger clone, so this may be a sequencing read error. The rearrangement joins TRBV12-3 or TRBV12-4 to TRBJ2-6; 9 bases fit TRBD1. The CDR3 totals 17 residues. The CDR3 reads CASSLGDRASGASVLTF. CDR3 in DNA: TGTGCCAGCAGTTTAGGGGACAGGGCATCCGGGGCCAGCGTCCTGACTTTC.

The V call is TRBV28, the J call TRBJ2-5, with TRBD2 matching over 8 bases. The CDR3 extends over 13 amino acids. V trimming: 5 bases; J trimming: 3 bases; junction bases outside the gene matches: 2. Germline V CDR1 and CDR2: MDHEN, SYDVKM. CDR3 sequence (DNA): TGTGCCAGCAGTACAGCGGGAGAAGAGACCCAGTACTTC. It yields the protein CASSTAGEETQYF.

The V gene is TRBV28, the J gene TRBJ2-5; D possibly uses TRBD1 or TRBD2 (5 bases each). Trimming pared 6 bases from V and 2 bases from J, leaving 16 bases between. CDR1 and CDR2 (germline): MDHEN, SYDVKM. The CDR3 is made up of 15 amino acids. The CDR3 is CASSPWDGRQETQYF. The CDR3 nucleotides read TGTGCCAGCAGCCCCTGGGACGGACGTCAAGAGACCCAGTACTTC. The full variable domain, in which reference TRBV28 and TRBJ2-5 provide the parts outside the CDR3, is DVKVTQSSRYLVKRTGEKVFLECVQDMDHENMFWYRQDPGLGLRLIYFSYDVKMKEKGDIPEGYSVSREKKERFSLILESASTNQTSMYLCASSPWDGRQETQYFGPGTRLLVL.

For this clonotype: A read error is possible here, since a much larger clone lies one base away. Because it lacks the conserved phenylalanine or tryptophan at the end, this CDR3 is likely a read error. The chain employs TRBV4-2 and TRBJ2-7, with D perhaps TRBD1 (5 bases). Germline CDR1 LGHNA, CDR2 YNFKEQ. V was shortened by 0 bases and J by 5 bases, with 14 bases between the two germline ends. This CDR3 region has 15 residues. The CDR3 spells CASSQDLRGWDEQYI. The CDR3 nucleotides are TGTGCCAGCAGCCAAGATCTAAGGGGCTGGGACGAGCAGTACATC.

This clonotype was recorded many times. This chain connects TRBV7-8 to TRBJ2-7, with D perhaps given as TRBD1 or TRBD2 (5 bases each). The CDR3 runs to 13 residues. V was clipped by 4 bases and J by 4 bases, with 11 bases between them. Germline V gene sequence: CDR1 SGHVS, CDR2 FQNEAQ. The CDR3: CASSWGSAYEQYF. Here the CDR3 DNA reads TGTGCCAGCAGCTGGGGGTCGGCTTACGAGCAGTACTTC.

This chain links TRBV28 with TRBJ2-1; 9 bases agree with TRBD1. J gave up 10 bases and V 6 bases, and 7 bases lay outside the gene matches. The V gene's germline CDR1 is MDHEN and CDR2 SYDVKM. CDR3 length equals 13 residues. The CDR3 is CASSLLTGGEQFF. CDR3 sequence (DNA): TGTGCCAGCAGCCTACTAACAGGGGGCGAGCAGTTCTTC.

This clonotype was seen more than once but under ten times. The chain recombines TRBV6-2 or TRBV6-3 with TRBJ1-5, with D possibly matching TRBD1 (5 bases). The CDR3 has 16 residues. V was pared by 5 bases and J by 1 base, with 15 bases between. Germline V CDR1 and CDR2: MNHEY, SVGEGT. The CDR3 DNA sequence: TGTGCCAGCAGTGAATCTTCAGGGATAAGCAATCAGCCCCAGCATTTT. Translated, it gives CASSESSGISNQPQHF.

This clonotype has a handful of counts. V is TRBV12-3 or TRBV12-4 and J is TRBJ1-5, with D perhaps TRBD1 (5 bases). Trimming took 3 bases from V and 7 from J, leaving 13 bases between them. The CDR3 length is 14 residues. Here the CDR3 reads CASSFNRGLQPQHF. DNA of the CDR3: TGTGCCAGCAGTTTCAATCGGGGCCTGCAGCCCCAGCATTTT.

The rearrangement uses TRBV13 and TRBJ2-3; D unclear. Germline assignment: CDR1 PRHDT and CDR2 FYEKMQ (reference sequence). CDR3 size: 15 residues. V was pared by 3 bases and J by 2 bases, with 12 bases between. The chain's CDR3 is CASSLVSEITDTQYF. CDR3 nucleotides: TGTGCCAGCAGCTTGGTATCAGAGATCACAGATACGCAGTATTTT.

This clonotype was counted a few times. This chain uses TRBV7-9 with TRBJ2-7; maybe TRBD2 (6 bases). This CDR3 is 13 amino acids long. V lost 5 bases, J lost 3 bases, and 11 bases lay in between. Germline-derived CDR1 and CDR2 are SEHNR and FQNEAQ (reference sequence). The CDR3 DNA is TGTGCCAGCAGCCCCCAGACTAGCTACGAGCAGTACTTC. It yields the protein CASSPQTSYEQYF.

J is TRBJ2-7 and V is TRBV29-1, with a possible D match to TRBD2 (6 bases). Trimming shortened V by 6 bases and J by 1 base, and 7 bases separated the two germline ends. Per the germline V gene, CDR1 is SQVTM and CDR2 is ANQGSEA. The CDR3 has 11 residues. CDR3 nucleotides: TGCAGCGTCGGGAGTTCCTACGAGCAGTACTTC. Amino acid sequence: CSVGSSYEQYF.

The chain combines TRBV27 with TRBJ2-7; unclear D gene. From germline, CDR1 is MNHEY and CDR2 SMNVEV (reference sequence). The CDR3 length is 14 residues. Trimming removed 5 bases at V and 7 bases at J, with 18 bases between. The CDR3 sequence: CASSGLSGPGEQYF. CDR3 in DNA: TGTGCCAGCAGTGGGTTGAGTGGCCCTGGTGAGCAGTACTTC.

The rearrangement joins TRBV7-3 to TRBJ2-2; TRBD2 aligns across 8 bases. V dropped 2 bases and J dropped 2; count of bases not matched to a gene: 10. The CDR3 runs to 18 residues. The germline V gene encodes CDR1 SGHTA and CDR2 FQGTGA. CDR3 protein: CASSLSGTSWGNTGELFF. DNA for the CDR3: TGTGCCAGCAGCTTATCCGGGACTAGTTGGGGCAACACCGGGGAGCTGTTTTTT.

This clonotype has more than one count but fewer than ten. The chain employs TRBV5-6 and TRBJ1-1, with unresolved D. V was shortened by 1 base and J by 0 bases, with 4 bases between the two germline ends. Germline CDR1 reads SGHDT; CDR2 reads YYEEEE. The CDR3 loop spans 13 amino acids. CDR3 sequence reads: CASSLLMNTEAFF. The CDR3, as DNA: TGTGCCAGCAGCTTGCTGATGAACACTGAAGCTTTCTTT.

Regarding this clonotype: The CDR3 end shows no conserved phenylalanine or tryptophan, and so a read error is likely. V gene TRBV28 combines with J gene TRBJ1-5, with D possibly matching TRBD1 (5 bases). The CDR3 is 14 amino acids. CDR1 MDHEN and CDR2 SYDVKM come from the germline V gene. V was trimmed by 3 bases and J by 6 bases, leaving 12 bases between them. CDR3 DNA: TGTGCCAGCAGTTTTTGGGGGAACACTCAGCCCCAGCATTTA. Translation gives CASSFWGNTQPQHL.

There are many counts of this clonotype. The chain has TRBV5-6 and TRBJ2-3; D possibly corresponds to TRBD2 (6 bases). The germline gives CDR1 SGHDT, CDR2 YYEEEE. The V gene lost 4 bases and the J gene lost 3 bases, with 12 bases spanning the gap. The CDR3 consists of 14 residues. The CDR3 reads CASSHIADTDTQYF. The CDR3 DNA reads as TGTGCCAGCAGCCACATAGCGGATACAGATACGCAGTATTTT.

This chain links TRBV2 with TRBJ2-3; D not resolved. The ends were cut back, 1 base at V and 4 bases at J, with 3 bases in the middle. The CDR3 loop spans 12 amino acids. Germline-derived CDR1 and CDR2 are SNHLY and FYNNEI. CDR3 sequence reads: CASSEGPDTQYF. The DNA of the CDR3 is TGTGCCAGCAGTGAAGGTCCAGATACGCAGTATTTT.

This clonotype turned up a few times. The chain joins TRBV25-1 to TRBJ1-1; D uncertain. V lost 4 bases to trimming and J lost 4 bases, with 10 bases between them. This CDR3 spans 13 amino acids. CDR1 is MGHDK, CDR2 SYGVNS, per germline. The CDR3 DNA reads as TGTGCCAGCAGTGGGAGAGGAGGCACTGAAGCTTTCTTT. Its protein product is CASSGRGGTEAFF.

CDR3 amino acids: CASSYLAYCEQYF. CDR3 in DNA: TGTGCCAGCAGTTACCTCGCCTACTGCGAGCAGTACTTC. The chain employs TRBV6-2 or TRBV6-3 and TRBJ2-7; no firm D call. V lost 2 bases to trimming and J lost 6 bases, with 11 bases between them. CDR3 length: 13 residues. The V gene's germline CDR1 is MNHEY and CDR2 SVGEGT.